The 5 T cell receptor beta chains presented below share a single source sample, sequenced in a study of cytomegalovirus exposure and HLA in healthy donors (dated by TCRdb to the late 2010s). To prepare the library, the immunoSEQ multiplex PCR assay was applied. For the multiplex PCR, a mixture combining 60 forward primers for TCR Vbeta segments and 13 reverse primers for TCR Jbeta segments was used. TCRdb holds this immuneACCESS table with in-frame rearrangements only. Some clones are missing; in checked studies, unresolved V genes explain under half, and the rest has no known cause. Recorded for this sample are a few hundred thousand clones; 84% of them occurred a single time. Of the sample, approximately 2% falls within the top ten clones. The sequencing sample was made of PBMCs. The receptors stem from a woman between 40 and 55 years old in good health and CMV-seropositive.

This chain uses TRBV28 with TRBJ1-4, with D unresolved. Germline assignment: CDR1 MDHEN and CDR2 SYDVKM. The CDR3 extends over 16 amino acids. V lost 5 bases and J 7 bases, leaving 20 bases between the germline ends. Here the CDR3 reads CASSPSTTSGGEKLFF. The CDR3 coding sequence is TGTGCCAGCAGTCCCTCTACGACTAGTGGTGGTGAAAAACTGTTTTTT.

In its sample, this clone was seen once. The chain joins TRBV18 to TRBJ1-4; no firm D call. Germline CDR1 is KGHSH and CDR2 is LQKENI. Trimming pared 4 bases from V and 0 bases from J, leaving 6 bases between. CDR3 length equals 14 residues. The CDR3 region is CASSLTSTNEKLFF. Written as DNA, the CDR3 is TGTGCCAGCTCACTGACTTCAACTAATGAAAAACTGTTTTTT. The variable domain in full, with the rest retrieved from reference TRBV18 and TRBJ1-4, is NAGVMQNPRHLVRRRGQEARLRCSPMKGHSHVYWYRQLPEEGLKFMVYLQKENIIDESGMPKERFSAEFPKEGPSILRIQQVVRGDSAAYFCASSLTSTNEKLFFGSGTQLSVL.

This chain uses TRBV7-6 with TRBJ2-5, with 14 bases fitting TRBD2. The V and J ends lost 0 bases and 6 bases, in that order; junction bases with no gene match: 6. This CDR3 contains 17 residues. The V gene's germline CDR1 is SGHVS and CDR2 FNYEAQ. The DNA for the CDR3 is TGTGCCAGCAGCTTAGCTGGGACTAGCGGGAGATCAAAGACCCAGTACTTC. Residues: CASSLAGTSGRSKTQYF.

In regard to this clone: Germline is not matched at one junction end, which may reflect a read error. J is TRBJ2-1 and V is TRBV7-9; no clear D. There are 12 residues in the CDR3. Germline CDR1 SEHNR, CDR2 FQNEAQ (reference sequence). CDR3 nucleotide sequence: TGTTCCAGCAGCTACATCGTTGATGAGCAGTTCTTC. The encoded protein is CSSSYIVDEQFF.

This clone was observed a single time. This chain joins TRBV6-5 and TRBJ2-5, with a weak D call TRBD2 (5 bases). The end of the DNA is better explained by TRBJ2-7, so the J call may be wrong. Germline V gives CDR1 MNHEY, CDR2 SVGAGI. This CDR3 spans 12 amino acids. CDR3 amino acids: CASSTRTYEQYF. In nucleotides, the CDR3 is TGTGCCAGCAGTACTAGAACCTACGAGCAGTACTTC.